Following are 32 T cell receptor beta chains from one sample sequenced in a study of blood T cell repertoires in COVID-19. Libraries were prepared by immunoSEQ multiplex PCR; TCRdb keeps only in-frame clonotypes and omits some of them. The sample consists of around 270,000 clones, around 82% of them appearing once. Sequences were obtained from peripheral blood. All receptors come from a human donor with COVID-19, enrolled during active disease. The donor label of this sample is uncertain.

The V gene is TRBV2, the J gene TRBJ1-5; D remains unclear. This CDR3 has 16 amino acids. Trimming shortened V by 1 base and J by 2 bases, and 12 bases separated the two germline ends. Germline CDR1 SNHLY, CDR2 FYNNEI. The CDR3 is CASSEVLTSGNQPQHF. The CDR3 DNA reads TGTGCCAGCAGTGAAGTTCTTACCTCGGGCAATCAGCCCCAGCATTTT.

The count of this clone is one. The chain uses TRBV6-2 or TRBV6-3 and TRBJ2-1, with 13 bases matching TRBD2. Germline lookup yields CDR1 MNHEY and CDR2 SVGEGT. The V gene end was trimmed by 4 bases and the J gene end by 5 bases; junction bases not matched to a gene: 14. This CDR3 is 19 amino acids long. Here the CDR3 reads CASSLASGLAGEPNNEQFF. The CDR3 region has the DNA TGTGCCAGCAGTTTAGCATCCGGACTAGCGGGAGAGCCAAACAATGAGCAGTTCTTC.

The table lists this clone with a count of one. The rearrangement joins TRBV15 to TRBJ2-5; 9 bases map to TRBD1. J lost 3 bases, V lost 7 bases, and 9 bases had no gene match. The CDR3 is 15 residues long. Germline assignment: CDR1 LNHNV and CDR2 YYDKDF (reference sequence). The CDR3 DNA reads TGTGCCACCAACCCGCCCGGGACAGGGAAAGAGACCCAGTACTTC. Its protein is CATNPPGTGKETQYF.

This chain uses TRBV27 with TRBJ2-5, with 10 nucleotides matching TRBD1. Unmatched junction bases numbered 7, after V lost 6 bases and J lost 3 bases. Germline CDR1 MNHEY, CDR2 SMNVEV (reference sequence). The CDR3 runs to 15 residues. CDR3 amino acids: CASSPRTGGKETQYF. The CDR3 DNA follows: TGTGCCAGCAGCCCCCGGACAGGGGGAAAAGAGACCCAGTACTTC.

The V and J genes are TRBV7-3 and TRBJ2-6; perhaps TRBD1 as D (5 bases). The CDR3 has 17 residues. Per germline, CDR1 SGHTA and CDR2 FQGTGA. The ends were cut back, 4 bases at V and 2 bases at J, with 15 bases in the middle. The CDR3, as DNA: TGTGCCAGCAGCTCGCCCACCCAGGGTACTGGGGCCAACGTCCTGACTTTC. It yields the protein CASSSPTQGTGANVLTF.

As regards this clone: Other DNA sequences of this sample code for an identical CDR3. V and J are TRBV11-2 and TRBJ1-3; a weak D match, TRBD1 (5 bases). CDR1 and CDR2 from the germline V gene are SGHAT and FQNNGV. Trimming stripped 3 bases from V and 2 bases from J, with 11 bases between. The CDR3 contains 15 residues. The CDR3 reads CASSLNQGTGNTIYF. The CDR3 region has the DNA TGTGCCAGCAGCTTGAATCAGGGTACTGGAAACACCATATATTTT.

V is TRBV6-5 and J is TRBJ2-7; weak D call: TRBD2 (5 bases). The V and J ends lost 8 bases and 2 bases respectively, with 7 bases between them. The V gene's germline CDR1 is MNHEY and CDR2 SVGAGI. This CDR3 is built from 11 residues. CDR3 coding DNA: TGTGCCAGCCGGCGGGCCTACGAGCAGTACTTC. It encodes CASRRAYEQYF.

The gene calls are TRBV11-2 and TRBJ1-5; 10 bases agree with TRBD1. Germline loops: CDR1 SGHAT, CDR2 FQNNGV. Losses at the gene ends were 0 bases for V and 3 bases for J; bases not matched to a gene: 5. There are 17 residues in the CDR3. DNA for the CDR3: TGTGCCAGCAGCTTAGAGAGGGACAGGGGAAACAATCAGCCCCAGCATTTT. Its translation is CASSLERDRGNNQPQHF.

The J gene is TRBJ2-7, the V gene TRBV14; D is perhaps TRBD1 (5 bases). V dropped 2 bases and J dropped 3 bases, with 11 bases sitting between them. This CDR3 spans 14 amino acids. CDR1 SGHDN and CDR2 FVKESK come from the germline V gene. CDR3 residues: CASSQQGGIYEQYF. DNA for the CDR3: TGTGCCAGCAGCCAACAGGGCGGAATCTACGAGCAGTACTTC.

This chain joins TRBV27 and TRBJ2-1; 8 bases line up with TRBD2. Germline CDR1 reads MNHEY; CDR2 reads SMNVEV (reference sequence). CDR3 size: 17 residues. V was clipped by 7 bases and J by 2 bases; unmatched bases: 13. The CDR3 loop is CASNLLSGISAYNEQFF. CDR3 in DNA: TGTGCCAGCAATCTTCTTAGCGGGATAAGCGCCTACAATGAGCAGTTCTTC.

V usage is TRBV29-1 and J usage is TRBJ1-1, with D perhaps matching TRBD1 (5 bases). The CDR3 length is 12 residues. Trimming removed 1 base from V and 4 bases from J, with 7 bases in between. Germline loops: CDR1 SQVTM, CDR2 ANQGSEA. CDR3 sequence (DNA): TGCAGCGTTGAAGGGGGCGCCACTGAAGCTTTCTTT. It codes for CSVEGGATEAFF.

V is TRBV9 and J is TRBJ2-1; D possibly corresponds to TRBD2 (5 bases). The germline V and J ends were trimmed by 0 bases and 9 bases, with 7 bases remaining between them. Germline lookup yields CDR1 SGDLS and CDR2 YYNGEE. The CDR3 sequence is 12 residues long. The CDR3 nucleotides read TGTGCCAGCAGCGTAGGAACTAGTGAGCAGTTCTTC. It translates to CASSVGTSEQFF.

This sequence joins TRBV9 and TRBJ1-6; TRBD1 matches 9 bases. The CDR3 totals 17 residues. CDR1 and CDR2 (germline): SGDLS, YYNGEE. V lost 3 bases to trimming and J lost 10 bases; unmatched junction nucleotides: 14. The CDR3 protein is CASSGGTGTPSISPLHF. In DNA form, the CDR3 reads TGTGCCAGCAGCGGCGGGACAGGGACCCCTTCCATATCACCCCTCCACTTT.

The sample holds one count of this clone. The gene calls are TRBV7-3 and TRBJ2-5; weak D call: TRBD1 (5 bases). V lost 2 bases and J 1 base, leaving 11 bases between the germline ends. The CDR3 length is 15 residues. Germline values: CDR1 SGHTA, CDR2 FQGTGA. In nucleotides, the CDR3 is TGTGCCAGCAGCTTACAGTCAGGGCCCCAAGAGACCCAGTACTTC. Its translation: CASSLQSGPQETQYF. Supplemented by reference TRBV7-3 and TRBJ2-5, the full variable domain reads GAGVSQTPSNKVTEKGKYVELRCDPISGHTALYWYRQSLGQGPEFLIYFQGTGAADDSGLPNDRFFAVRPEGSVSTLKIQRTERGDSAVYLCASSLQSGPQETQYFGPGTRLLVL.

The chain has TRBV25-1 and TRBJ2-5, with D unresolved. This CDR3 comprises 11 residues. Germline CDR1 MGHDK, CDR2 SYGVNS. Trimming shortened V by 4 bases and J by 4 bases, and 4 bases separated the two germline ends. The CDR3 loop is CASSVAETQYF. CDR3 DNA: TGTGCCAGCAGTGTAGCAGAGACCCAGTACTTC.

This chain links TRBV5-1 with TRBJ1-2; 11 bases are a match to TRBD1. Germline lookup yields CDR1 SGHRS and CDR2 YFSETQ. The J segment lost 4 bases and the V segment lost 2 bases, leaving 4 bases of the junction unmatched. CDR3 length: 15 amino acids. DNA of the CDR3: TGCGCCAGCAGCTTCGGACAGGGGGCCCGCTATGGCTACACCTTC. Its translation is CASSFGQGARYGYTF.

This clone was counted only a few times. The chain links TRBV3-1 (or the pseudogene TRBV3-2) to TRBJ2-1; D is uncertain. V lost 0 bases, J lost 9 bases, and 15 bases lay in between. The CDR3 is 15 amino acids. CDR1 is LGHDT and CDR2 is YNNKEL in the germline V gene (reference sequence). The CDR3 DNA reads TGTGCCAGCAGCCAAGATCGATCGGTGTATACTGAGCAGTTCTTC. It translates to CASSQDRSVYTEQFF.

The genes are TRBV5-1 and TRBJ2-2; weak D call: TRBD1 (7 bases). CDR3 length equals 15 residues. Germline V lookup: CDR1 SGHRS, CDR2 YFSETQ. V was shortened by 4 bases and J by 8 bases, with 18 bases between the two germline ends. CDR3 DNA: TGCGCCAGCAGCCCGGCGGAGGGGGCTTCGGGGGAGCTGTTTTTT. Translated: CASSPAEGASGELFF.

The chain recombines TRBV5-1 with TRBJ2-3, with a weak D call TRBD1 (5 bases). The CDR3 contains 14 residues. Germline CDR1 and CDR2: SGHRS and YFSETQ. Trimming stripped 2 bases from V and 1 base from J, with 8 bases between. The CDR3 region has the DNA TGCGCCAGCAGCTTCATCAGGGGCACAGATACGCAGTATTTT. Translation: CASSFIRGTDTQYF.

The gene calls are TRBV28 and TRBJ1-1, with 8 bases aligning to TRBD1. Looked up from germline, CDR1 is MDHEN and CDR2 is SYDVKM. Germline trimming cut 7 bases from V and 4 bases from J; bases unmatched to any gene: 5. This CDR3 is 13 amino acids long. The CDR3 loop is CASTKDRATEAFF. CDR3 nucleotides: TGTGCCAGCACCAAGGACAGGGCCACTGAAGCTTTCTTT.

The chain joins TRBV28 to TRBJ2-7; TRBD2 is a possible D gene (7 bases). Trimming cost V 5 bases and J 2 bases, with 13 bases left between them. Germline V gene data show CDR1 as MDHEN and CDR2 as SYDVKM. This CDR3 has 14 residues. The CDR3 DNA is TGTGCCAGCAGTCGGGGGGCAGAACCCTACGAGCAGTACTTC. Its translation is CASSRGAEPYEQYF.

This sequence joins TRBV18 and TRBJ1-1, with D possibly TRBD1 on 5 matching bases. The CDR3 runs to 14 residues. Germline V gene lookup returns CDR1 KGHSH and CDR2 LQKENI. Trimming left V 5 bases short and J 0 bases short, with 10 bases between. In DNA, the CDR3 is TGTGCCAGCTCAGAAGGGGCAGTGAACACTGAAGCTTTCTTT. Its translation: CASSEGAVNTEAFF.

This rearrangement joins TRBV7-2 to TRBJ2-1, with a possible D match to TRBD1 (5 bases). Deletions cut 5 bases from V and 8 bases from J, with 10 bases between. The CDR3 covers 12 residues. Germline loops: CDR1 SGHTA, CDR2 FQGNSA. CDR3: CASSPPGHEQFF. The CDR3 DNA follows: TGTGCCAGCAGCCCTCCAGGGCATGAGCAGTTCTTC. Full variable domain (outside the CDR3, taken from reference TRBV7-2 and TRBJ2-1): GAGVSQSPSNKVTEKGKDVELRCDPISGHTALYWYRQSLGQGLEFLIYFQGNSAPDKSGLPSDRFSAERTGGSVSTLTIQRTQQEDSAVYLCASSPPGHEQFFGPGTRLTVL.

The CDR3 DNA reads TGTGCCAGCAGTTCTAGACTCGAGCAGTTCTTC. Translating gives CASSSRLEQFF. This chain links TRBV6-5 with TRBJ2-1; D is ambiguous. Per germline, CDR1 MNHEY and CDR2 SVGAGI. Trimming stripped 4 bases from V and 10 bases from J, with 8 bases between. The CDR3 extends over 11 amino acids.

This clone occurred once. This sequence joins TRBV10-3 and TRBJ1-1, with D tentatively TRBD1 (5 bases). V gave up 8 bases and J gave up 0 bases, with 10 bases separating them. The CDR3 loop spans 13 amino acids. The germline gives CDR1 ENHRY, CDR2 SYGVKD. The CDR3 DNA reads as TGTGCCATCTTTTCAGGGCTGAACACTGAAGCTTTCTTT. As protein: CAIFSGLNTEAFF.

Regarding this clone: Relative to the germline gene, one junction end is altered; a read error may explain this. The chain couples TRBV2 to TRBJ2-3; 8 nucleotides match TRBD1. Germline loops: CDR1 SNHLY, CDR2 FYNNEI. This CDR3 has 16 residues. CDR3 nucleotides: TGTGCCAGCAGCCGGGGCAGGGGGCCTGACACATATACGCAGTATTTT. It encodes CASSRGRGPDTYTQYF.

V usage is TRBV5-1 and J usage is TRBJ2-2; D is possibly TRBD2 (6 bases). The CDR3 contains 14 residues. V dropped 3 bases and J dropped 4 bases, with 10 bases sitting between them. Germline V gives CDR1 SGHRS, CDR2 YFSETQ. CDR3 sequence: CASSSSTSTGELFF. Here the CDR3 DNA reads TGCGCCAGCAGCTCATCGACTAGCACCGGGGAGCTGTTTTTT.

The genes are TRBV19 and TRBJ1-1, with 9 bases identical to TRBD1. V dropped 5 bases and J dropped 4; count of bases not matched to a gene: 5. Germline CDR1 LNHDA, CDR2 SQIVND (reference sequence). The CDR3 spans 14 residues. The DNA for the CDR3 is TGTGCCAGTAGTTCCCAGACAGGGGGCACTGAAGCTTTCTTT. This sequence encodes CASSSQTGGTEAFF.

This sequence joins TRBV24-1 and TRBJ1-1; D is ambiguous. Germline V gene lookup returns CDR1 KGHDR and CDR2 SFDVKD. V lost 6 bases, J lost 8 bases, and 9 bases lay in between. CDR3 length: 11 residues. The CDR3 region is CATSRGGEAFF. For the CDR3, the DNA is TGTGCCACCAGTCGGGGAGGGGAAGCTTTCTTT.

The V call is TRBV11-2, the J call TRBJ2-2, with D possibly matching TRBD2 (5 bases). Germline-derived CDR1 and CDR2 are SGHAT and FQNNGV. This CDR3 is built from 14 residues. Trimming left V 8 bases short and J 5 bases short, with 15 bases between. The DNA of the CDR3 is TGTGCCAGCCGCCCCGGAGGTGGGACCGGGGAGCTGTTTTTT. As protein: CASRPGGGTGELFF.

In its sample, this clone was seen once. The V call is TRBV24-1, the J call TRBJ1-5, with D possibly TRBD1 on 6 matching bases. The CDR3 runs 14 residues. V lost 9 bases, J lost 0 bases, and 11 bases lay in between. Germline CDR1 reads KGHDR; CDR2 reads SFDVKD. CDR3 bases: TGTGCCACCGGGGGCGTTTATAGCAATCAGCCCCAGCATTTT. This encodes CATGGVYSNQPQHF.

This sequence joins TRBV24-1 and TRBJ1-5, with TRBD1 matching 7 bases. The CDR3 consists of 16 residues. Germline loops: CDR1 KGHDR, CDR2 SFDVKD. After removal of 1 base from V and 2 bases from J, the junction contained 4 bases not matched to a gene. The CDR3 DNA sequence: TGTGCCACCAGTGATTTAAACAGGGGAGGCAATCAGCCCCAGCATTTT. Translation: CATSDLNRGGNQPQHF.